This TCR beta chain was documented in a study of tumor and adjacent non-tumor tissue in lung cancer. The template was RNA from unsorted bulk tissue. Trimming stripped 1 base from V and 6 bases from J, with 14 bases between. This CDR3 is built from 15 residues. Germline assignment: CDR1 MGHRA and CDR2 YSYEKL. A modified ARM-PCR protocol with three rounds of nested PCR amplified TCRbeta. Each CDR3 protein gets one entry after TCRdb re-called the multiplex PCR reads with MiXCR. The table records under 95,000 distinct CDR3 sequences, around 65% of them present only once. The rearrangement links TRBV4-1 to TRBJ2-3, with D hard to call. This sequence originates from a man aged 70-80 years with non-small cell lung cancer. The sample taken for sequencing was lung tumor tissue. DNA for the CDR3: TGCGCCAGCAGCCAAGGAGGTACGGTGAAGGATACGCAGTATTTT. Amino acids: CASSQGGTVKDTQYF.